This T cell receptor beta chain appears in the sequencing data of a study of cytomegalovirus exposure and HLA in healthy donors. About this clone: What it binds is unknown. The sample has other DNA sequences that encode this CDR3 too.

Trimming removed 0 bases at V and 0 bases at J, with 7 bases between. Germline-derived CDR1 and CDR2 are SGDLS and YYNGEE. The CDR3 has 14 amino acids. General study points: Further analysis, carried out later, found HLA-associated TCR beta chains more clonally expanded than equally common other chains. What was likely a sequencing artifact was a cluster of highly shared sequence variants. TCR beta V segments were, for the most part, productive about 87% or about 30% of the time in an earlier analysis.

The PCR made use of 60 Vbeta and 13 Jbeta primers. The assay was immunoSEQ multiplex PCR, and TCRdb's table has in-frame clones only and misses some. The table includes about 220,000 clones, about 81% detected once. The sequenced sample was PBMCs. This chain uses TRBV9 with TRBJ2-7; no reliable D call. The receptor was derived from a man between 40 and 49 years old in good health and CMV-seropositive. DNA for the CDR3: TGTGCCAGCAGCGTAGGGTCAGGCTCCTACGAGCAGTACTTC. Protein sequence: CASSVGSGSYEQYF.